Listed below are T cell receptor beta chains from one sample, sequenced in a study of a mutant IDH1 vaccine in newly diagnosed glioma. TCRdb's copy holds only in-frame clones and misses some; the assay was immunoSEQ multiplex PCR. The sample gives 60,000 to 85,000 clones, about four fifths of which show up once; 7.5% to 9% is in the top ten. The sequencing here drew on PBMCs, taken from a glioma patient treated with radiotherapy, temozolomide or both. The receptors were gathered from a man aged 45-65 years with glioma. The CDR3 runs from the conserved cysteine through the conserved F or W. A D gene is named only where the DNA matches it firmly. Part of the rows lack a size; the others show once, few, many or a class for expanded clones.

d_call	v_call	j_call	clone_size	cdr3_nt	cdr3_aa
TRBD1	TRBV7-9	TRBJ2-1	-	TGTGCCAGCAGCACTCAGGGGGTCAAGCAGTTCTTC	CASSTQGVKQFF
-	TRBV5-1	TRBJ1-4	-	TGCGCCAGCAGCTTGGACAGCACAACTAATGAAAAACTGTTTTTT	CASSLDSTTNEKLFF
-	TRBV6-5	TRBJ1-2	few	TGTGCCAGCACGGGTCGGGGAAAGAGCTATGGCTACACCTTC	CASTGRGKSYGYTF
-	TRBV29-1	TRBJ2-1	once	TGCAGCGTTGAGAGGAATGAGCAGTTCTTC	CSVERNEQFF
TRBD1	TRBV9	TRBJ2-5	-	TGTGCCAGCAGCTTTGGACAGGACCAAGAGACCCAGTACTTC	CASSFGQDQETQYF
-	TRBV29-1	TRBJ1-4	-	TGCAGCATGCAGACAACCACGGGGGAAAAACTGTTTTTT	CSMQTTTGEKLFF
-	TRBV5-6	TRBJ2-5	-	TGTGCCAGCAGCCCCCAGAGGGCCGGGAAGACCCAGTACTTC	CASSPQRAGKTQYF
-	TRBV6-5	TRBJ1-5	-	TGTGCCAGCAGTTTGGACCAAAATCAGCCCCAGCATTTT	CASSLDQNQPQHF
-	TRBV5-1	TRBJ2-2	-	TGCGCCAGCAAACCCCCGACAGACCAGAACACCGGGGAGCTGTTTTTT	CASKPPTDQNTGELFF
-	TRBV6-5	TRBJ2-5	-	TGTGCCAGCAGACCACTAGGCCTAGAGACCCAGTACTTC	CASRPLGLETQYF
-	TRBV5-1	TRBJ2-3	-	TGCGCCAGCAGCCCAGCACAGGGAGGCACAGATACGCAGTATTTT	CASSPAQGGTDTQYF
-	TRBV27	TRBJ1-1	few	TGTGCCAGCAGTCCGAGGACAGCCTGGGAAGCTTTCTTT	CASSPRTAWEAFF
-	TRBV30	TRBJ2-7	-	TGTGCCTGGAATATGGAGGCCCTCGGGGAGCAGTACTTC	CAWNMEALGEQYF
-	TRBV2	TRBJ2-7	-	TGTGCCAGCAGTGGGAGGGGCAGGTTGTACGAGCAGTACTTC	CASSGRGRLYEQYF
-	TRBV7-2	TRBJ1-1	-	TGTGCCAGCAGCTCCCAGATGGTCACTGAAGCTTTCTTT	CASSSQMVTEAFF
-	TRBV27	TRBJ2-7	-	TGTGCCACCTCTGCTGAGACCGGGTCCTACGAGCAGTACTTC	CATSAETGSYEQYF
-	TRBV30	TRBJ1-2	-	TGTGCCTGGAGCCAGGGACCGCCTCTCTATGGCTACACCTTC	CAWSQGPPLYGYTF
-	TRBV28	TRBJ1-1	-	TGTGCCAGCAGGGGGACACTGGGCTCCACTGAAGCTTTCTTT	CASRGTLGSTEAFF
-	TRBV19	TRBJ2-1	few	TGTGCCAGTAGTGCCACCGGGAGCAATGAGCAGTTCTTC	CASSATGSNEQFF
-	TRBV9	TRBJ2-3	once	TGTGCCAGCAGCGTAGGGGCGTTCAACGGGGATACGCAGTATTTT	CASSVGAFNGDTQYF
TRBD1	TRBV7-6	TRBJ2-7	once	TGTGCCAGCAGCTTAGGGGGGACAGGAACCTACGAGCAGTACTTC	CASSLGGTGTYEQYF
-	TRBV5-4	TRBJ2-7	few	TGTGCCAGCAGCGCCGGGTCCAGGGCCTACGAGCAGTACTTC	CASSAGSRAYEQYF
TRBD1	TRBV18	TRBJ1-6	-	TGTGCCAGCTCGGAGGGACAGGGTAATTCACCCCTCCACTTT	CASSEGQGNSPLHF
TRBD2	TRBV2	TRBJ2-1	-	TGTGCCAGCAGGGAATCAGCGGGGTCCCACAATGAGCAGTTCTTC	CASRESAGSHNEQFF
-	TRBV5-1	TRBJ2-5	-	TGCGCCAGCAGCTTGGCCGAGACTATTACTGAGACCCAGTACTTC	CASSLAETITETQYF
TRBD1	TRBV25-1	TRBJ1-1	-	TGTGCCAGCAGTGCCTCAAGGGGGCAGACGGAAGCTTTCTTT	CASSASRGQTEAFF
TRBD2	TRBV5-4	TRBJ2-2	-	TGTGCCCTCACTAGCGGGGGGCACACCGGGGAGCTGTTTTTT	CALTSGGHTGELFF
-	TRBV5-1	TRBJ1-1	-	TGCGCCAGCAGCTTGATGGGGGGCAGCTGGGTGAACACTGAAGCTTTCTTT	CASSLMGGSWVNTEAFF
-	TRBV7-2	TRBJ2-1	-	TGTGCCAGCAGCTTAGGGACTGCCTACAATGAGCAGTTCTTC	CASSLGTAYNEQFF
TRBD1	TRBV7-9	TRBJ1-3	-	TGTGCCAGCCTCTTGGGCAGGGGGCTCTCTGGAAACACCATATATTTT	CASLLGRGLSGNTIYF
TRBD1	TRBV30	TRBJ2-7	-	TGTGCCTGGAGCTCGACAGGGCTTTGGGAGCAGTACTTC	CAWSSTGLWEQYF
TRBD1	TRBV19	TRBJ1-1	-	TGTGCCAGTAGTACTAGGGACAGCAAAACTGAAGCTTTCTTT	CASSTRDSKTEAFF
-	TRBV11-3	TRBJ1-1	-	TGTGCCAGCAGCTTAAATCTGAGTTCCCCTGAAGCTTTCTTT	CASSLNLSSPEAFF
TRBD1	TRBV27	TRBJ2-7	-	TGTGCCAGCAGACATGGGACAGCCACCTACGAGCAGTACTTC	CASRHGTATYEQYF
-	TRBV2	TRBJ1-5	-	TGTGCCAGCAGTGAAACCCGGACGGAGAATCAGCCCCAGCATTTT	CASSETRTENQPQHF
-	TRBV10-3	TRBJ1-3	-	TGTGCCATCAGTGAGGACACCCTAGCGAACACCATATATTTT	CAISEDTLANTIYF
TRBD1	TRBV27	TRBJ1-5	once	TGTGCCAGCGGACAGGGACAGGGTCAGCCCCAGCATTTT	CASGQGQGQPQHF